The sequence of this T cell receptor beta chain was determined in a study of control samples from healthy donors and cancer patients. V lost 0 bases to trimming and J lost 12 bases, with 9 bases between them. This CDR3 has 11 residues. Germline CDR1 and CDR2: SGHKS and YYEKEE (reference sequence). Profiling relied on immunoSEQ multiplex PCR, and the TCRdb table lists in-frame clones only, not all of them. Of some 140,000 clones in the sample, approximately 92% were seen once. This sequence was found in a man younger than 45 in good health. The chain couples TRBV5-5 to TRBJ1-2; possible D gene TRBD1, 6 bases. The sequenced material came from blood. In nucleotides, the CDR3 is TGTGCCAGCAGCTTGGAGGGGGTGGACACCTTC. Translation gives CASSLEGVDTF.